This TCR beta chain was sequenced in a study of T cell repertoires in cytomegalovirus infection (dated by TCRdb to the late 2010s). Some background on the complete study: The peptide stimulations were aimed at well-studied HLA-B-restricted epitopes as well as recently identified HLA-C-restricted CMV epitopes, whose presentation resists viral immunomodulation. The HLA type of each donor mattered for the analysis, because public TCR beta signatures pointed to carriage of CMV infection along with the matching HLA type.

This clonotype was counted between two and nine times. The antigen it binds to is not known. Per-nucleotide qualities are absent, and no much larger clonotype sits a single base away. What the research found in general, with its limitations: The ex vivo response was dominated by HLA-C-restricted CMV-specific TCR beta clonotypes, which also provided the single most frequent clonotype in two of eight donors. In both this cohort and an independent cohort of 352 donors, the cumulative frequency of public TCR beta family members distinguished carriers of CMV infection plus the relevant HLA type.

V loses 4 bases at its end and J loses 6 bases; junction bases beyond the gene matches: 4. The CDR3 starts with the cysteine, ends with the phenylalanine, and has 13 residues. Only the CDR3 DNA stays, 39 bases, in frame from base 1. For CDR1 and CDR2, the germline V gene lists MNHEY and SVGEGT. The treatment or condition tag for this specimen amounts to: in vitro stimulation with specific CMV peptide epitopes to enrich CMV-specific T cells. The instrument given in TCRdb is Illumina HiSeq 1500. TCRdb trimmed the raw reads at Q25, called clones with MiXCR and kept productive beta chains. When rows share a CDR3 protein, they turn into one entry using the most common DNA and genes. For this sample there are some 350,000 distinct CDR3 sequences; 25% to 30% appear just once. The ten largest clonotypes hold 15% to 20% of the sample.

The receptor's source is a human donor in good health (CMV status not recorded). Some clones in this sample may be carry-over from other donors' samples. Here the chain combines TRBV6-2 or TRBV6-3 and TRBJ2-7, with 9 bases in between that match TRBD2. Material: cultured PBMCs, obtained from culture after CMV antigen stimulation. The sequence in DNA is TGTGCCAGCAGTTCCGGGACTAGCTCCGAGCAGTACTTC. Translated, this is CASSSGTSSEQYF.